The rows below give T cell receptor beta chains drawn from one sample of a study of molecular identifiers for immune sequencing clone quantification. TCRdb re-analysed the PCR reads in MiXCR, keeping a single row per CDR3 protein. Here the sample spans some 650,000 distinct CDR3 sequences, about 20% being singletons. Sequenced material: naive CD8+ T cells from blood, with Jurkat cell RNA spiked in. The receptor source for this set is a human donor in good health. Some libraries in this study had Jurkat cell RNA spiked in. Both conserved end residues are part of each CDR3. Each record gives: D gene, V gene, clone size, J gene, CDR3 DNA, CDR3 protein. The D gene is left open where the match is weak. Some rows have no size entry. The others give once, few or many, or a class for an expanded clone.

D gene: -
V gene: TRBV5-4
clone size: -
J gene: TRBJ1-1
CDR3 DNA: TGTGCCAGCAGCTCAGTTTCCACTGAAGCTTTCTTT
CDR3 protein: CASSSVSTEAFF

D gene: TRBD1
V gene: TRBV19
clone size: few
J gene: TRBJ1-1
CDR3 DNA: TGTGCCAGTAGTATAGCTTCCAGGGGGGCCACTGAAGCTTTCTTT
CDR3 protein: CASSIASRGATEAFF

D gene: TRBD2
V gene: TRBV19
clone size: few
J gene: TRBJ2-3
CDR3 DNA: TGTGCCAGTAGTATAGATCCAGGACTAGCGGGGGGGCACGATACGCAGTATTTT
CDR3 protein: CASSIDPGLAGGHDTQYF

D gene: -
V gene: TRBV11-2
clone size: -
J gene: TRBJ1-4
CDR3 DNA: TGTGCCAGCAGCCCGCGACAGTATGAAAAACTGCTTTTT
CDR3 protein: CASSPRQYEKLLF

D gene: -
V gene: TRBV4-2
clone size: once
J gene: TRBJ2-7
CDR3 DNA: TGTGCCAGCAGCCCGAGGGGGGCCGTCTCTACCTACGAGCAGTACTTC
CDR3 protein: CASSPRGAVSTYEQYF

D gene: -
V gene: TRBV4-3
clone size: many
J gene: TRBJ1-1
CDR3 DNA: TGCGCCAGCAGCCAAGATATCGGCCGGTACACTGAAGCTTTCTTT
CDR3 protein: CASSQDIGRYTEAFF

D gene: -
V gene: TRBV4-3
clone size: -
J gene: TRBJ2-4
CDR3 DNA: TGCGCCAGCAGCCAAGAGTGGAGACAGCTAGCCAAAAACATTCAGTACTTC
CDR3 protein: CASSQEWRQLAKNIQYF

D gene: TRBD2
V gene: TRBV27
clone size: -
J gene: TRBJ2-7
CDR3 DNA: TGTGCCAGCAGTCCCACGGGGGGGAATAACTACGAGCAGTACTTC
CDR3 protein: CASSPTGGNNYEQYF

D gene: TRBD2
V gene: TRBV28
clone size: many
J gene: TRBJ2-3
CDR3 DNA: TGTGCCAGCAGTGGTACTAGCGGGAGGCCAGATACGCAGTATTTT
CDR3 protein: CASSGTSGRPDTQYF

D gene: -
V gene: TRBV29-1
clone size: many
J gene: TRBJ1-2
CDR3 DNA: TGCAGCGCTGTGCTGAGTGTTCGGGACTATGGCTACACCTTC
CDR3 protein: CSAVLSVRDYGYTF

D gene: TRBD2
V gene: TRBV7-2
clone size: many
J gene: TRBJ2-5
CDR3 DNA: TGTGCCAGCAGCTTACGGCGGGGGACTCAAGAGACCCAGTACTTC
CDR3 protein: CASSLRRGTQETQYF

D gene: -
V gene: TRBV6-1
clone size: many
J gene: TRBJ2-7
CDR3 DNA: TGTGCCAGCGGGGGAATTATCTACGAGCAGTACTTC
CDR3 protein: CASGGIIYEQYF

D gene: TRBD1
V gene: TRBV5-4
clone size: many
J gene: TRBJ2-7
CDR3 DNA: TGTGCCAGGCGGGGGACAGGGGGCCACGAGCAGTACTTC
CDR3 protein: CARRGTGGHEQYF

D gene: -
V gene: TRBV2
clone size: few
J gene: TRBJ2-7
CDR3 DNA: TGTGCCAGCAGTGAAGCCCCCCACCCGGGGAGCGGCGCCTACGAGCAGTACTTC
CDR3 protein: CASSEAPHPGSGAYEQYF

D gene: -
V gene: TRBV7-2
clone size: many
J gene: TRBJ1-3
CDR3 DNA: TGTGCCAGCAGCTTCCAGGGACCTGGAAACACCATATATTTT
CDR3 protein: CASSFQGPGNTIYF

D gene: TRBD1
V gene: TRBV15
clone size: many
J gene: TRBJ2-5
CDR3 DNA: TGTGCCACCAGCAGAGATGGGACAGAAGAGACCCAGTACTTC
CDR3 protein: CATSRDGTEETQYF

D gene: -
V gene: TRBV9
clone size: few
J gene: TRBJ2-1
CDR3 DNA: TGTGCCTCGTCTAATGGGCAGTACCCCGATGAGCAGTTCTTC
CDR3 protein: CASSNGQYPDEQFF

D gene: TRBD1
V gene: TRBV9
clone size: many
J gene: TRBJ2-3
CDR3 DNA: TGTGCCAGCAGCGAGGACGGACAGGGCATCACAGATACGCAGTATTTT
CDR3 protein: CASSEDGQGITDTQYF

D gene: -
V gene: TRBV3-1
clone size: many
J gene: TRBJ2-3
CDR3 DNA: TGTGCCAGCAGCTCACGTCCGTCGGATACGCAGTATTTT
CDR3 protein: CASSSRPSDTQYF